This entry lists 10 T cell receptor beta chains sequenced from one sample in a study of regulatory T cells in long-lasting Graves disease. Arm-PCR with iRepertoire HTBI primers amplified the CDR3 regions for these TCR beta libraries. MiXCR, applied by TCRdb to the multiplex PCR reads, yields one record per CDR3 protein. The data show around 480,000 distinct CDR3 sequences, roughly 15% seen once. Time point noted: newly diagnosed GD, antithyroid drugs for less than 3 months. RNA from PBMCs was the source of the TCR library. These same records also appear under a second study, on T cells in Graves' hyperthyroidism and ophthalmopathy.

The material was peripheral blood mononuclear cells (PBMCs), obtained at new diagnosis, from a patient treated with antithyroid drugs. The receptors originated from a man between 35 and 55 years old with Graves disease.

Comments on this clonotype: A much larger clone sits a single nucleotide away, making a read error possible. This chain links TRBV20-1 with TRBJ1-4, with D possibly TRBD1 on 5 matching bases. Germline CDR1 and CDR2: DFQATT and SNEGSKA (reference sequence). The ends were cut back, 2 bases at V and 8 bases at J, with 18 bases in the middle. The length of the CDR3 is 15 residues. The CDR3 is CSARSPGAGREKLFF. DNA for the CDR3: TGCAGTGCTAGATCTCCCGGGGCAGGGAGAGAAAAACTGTTTTTT.

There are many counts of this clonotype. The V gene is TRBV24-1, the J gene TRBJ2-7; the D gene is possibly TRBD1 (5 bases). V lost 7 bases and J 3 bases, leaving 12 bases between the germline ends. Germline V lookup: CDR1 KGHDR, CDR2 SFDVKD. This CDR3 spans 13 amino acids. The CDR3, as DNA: TGTGCCACCAGCGAGGACAACGACTACGAGCAGTACTTC. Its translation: CATSEDNDYEQYF.

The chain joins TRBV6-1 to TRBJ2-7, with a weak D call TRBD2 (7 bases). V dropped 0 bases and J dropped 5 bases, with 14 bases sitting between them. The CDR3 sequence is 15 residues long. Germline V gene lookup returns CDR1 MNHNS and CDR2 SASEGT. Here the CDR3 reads CASSEAGGGPHEQYF. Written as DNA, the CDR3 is TGTGCCAGCAGTGAAGCTGGGGGGGGCCCTCACGAGCAGTACTTC.

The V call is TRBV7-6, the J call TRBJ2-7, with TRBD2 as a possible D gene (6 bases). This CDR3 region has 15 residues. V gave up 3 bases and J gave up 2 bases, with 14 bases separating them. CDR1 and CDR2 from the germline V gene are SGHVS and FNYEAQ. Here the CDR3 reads CASSFTGDGTYEQYF. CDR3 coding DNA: TGTGCCAGCAGCTTTACGGGGGACGGCACCTACGAGCAGTACTTC.

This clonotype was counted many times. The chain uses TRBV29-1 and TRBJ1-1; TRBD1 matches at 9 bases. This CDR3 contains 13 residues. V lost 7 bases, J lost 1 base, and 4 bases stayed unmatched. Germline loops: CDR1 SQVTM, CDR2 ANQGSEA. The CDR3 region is CSARDRENTEAFF. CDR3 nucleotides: TGCAGCGCCCGGGACAGGGAGAACACTGAAGCTTTCTTT.

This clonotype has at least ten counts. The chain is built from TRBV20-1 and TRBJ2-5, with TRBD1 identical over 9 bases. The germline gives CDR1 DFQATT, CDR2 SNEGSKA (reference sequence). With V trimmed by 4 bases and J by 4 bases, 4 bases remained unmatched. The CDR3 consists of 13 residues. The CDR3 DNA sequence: TGCAGTGCTAAACAGGGGGCAGCAGAGACCCAGTACTTC. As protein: CSAKQGAAETQYF.

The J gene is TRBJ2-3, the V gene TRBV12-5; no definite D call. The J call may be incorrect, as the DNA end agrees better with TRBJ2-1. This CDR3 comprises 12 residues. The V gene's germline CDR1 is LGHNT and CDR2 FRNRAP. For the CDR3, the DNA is TGTGCTAGTGGTCCCAGAGTGTACGAGCAGTTCTTC. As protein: CASGPRVYEQFF.

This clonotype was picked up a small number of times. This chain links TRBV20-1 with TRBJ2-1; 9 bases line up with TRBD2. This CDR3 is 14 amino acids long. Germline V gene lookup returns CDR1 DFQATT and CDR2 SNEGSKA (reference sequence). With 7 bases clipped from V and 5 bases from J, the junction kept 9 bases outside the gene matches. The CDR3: CSVGETSGHNEQFF. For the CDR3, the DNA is TGCAGTGTCGGCGAGACTAGCGGACACAATGAGCAGTTCTTC.

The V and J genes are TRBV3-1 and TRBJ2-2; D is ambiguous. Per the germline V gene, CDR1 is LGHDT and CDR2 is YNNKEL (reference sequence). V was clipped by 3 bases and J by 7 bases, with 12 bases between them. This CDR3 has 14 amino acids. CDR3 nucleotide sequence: TGTGCCAGCAGCCAGGGCTCCGTCTGCGGGGAGCTGTTTTTT. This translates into CASSQGSVCGELFF.

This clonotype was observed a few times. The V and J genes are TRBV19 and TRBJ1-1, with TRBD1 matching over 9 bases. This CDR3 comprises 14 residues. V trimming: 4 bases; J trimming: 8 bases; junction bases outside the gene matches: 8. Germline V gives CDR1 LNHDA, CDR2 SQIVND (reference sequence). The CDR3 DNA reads TGTGCCAGTAGTAACCAAGCCGGGACAGGGGAAGCTTTCTTT. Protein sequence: CASSNQAGTGEAFF.